This T cell receptor (beta chain) was observed in a study of Tregs in tolerant kidney transplant recipients. Mixed chimerism was transient after nonmyeloablative marrow transplants from related graft donors. V was pared by 6 bases and J by 3 bases, with 5 bases of the junction left unmatched. The CDR3 covers 15 residues. Looked up from germline, CDR1 is PRHDT and CDR2 is FYEKMQ (reference sequence). Measured with immunoSEQ multiplex PCR; TCRdb has only the in-frame clones, and not every one. The sample lists 45,000 to 55,000 clones, roughly nine tenths occurring once. This clonotype was obtained from a human patient who received a combined kidney and bone marrow transplant. Some of these T cells may belong to the graft donor. Sequences were derived from CD8+ T cells from blood (PBMCs), sampled 24 months after the transplant. This chain connects TRBV13 to TRBJ1-3; TRBD1 matches at 10 bases. The CDR3 here is CASSSGTGDGNTIYF. The CDR3 DNA is TGTGCCAGCAGTTCCGGGACAGGGGATGGAAACACCATATATTTT. The full variable domain, rest sourced from reference TRBV13 and TRBJ1-3, is AAGVIQSPRHLIKEKRETATLKCYPIPRHDTVYWYQQGPGQDPQFLISFYEKMQSDKGSIPDRFSAQQFSDYHSELNMSSLELGDSALYFCASSSGTGDGNTIYFGEGSWLTVV.